This T cell receptor beta chain was retrieved from a study of blood T cell repertoires in COVID-19. V was pared by 2 bases and J by 4 bases, with 4 bases between. The germline gives CDR1 MDHEN, CDR2 SYDVKM. The CDR3 sequence is 12 residues long. As originally analysed: It was from reference gene primer amplification that nucleated cell counts were estimated. Method: immunoSEQ multiplex PCR; TCRdb's copy keeps in-frame clones and lacks some. V and J calls and clone size are as listed in that table; D and trimming were resolved from the DNA. Of roughly 250,000 clones listed, around 90% are singletons. This clone turned up a few times. Ages ranged from about 18 to 90 years, with residence in 24 US areas. Cohorts were determined from participant-reported clinical history. Resolution of symptoms, clearance, or two negative PCRs was present in recovered Cohort 3 donors.

This clonotype was obtained from a woman in her late teens or twenties who had recovered from COVID-19. The chain is built from TRBV28 and TRBJ2-3, with D unresolved. The sample consisted of PBMCs or T cells enriched from blood (not recorded which). As DNA, the CDR3 is TGTGCCAGCAGTTTAGGCCCAGATACGCAGTATTTT. Its translation is CASSLGPDTQYF. Filled out from reference TRBV28 and TRBJ2-3, the complete variable domain reads DVKVTQSSRYLVKRTGEKVFLECVQDMDHENMFWYRQDPGLGLRLIYFSYDVKMKEKGDIPEGYSVSREKKERFSLILESASTNQTSMYLCASSLGPDTQYFGPGTRLTVL.